The 13 T cell receptor beta chains below all came from one sample that was sequenced in a study of T cell responses to AZD1222 COVID-19 vaccine. Some clones are missing from TCRdb's copy, which holds only in-frame ones; the method was immunoSEQ multiplex PCR. This table has 90,000 to 150,000 clones, 80% to 90% appearing once. This material consisted of peripheral blood, taken on day 0 of AZD1222 vaccination. The receptors were sampled from an adult in good health.

V gene TRBV24-1 combines with J gene TRBJ1-2; 8 bases match TRBD1. V lost 10 bases and J lost 8; bases outside the gene matches: 11. From germline, CDR1 is KGHDR and CDR2 SFDVKD. This CDR3 spans 13 amino acids. CDR3 region: CATHSGQAGGYTF. The CDR3 DNA reads TGTGCCACTCATTCGGGACAGGCTGGCGGCTACACCTTC.

CDR3 sequence: CASSVTSTGSLFYNEQFF. The CDR3 DNA reads TGTGCCAGCAGTGTAACTAGTACCGGGAGCCTTTTCTACAATGAGCAGTTCTTC. The genes are TRBV6-1 and TRBJ2-1, with D possibly being TRBD2 (6 bases). This CDR3 region has 18 residues. V was shortened by 4 bases and J by 3 bases, with 22 bases between the two germline ends. Germline V gives CDR1 MNHNS, CDR2 SASEGT.

This chain uses TRBV11-1 with TRBJ2-7; TRBD2 aligns across 7 bases. Germline V gene lookup returns CDR1 SGHAT and CDR2 FQDESV (reference sequence). The CDR3 has 15 residues. The ends lost 2 bases at V and 2 bases at J; junction bases unmatched: 6. The DNA for the CDR3 is TGTGCCAGCAGCTTATTACCGGGAGGCCCCTACGAGCAGTACTTC. It encodes CASSLLPGGPYEQYF. The entire variable domain, with the rest obtained from reference TRBV11-1 and TRBJ2-7, is as follows: EAEVAQSPRYKITEKSQAVAFWCDPISGHATLYWYRQILGQGPELLVQFQDESVVDDSQLPKDRFSAERLKGVDSTLKIQPAELGDSAMYLCASSLLPGGPYEQYFGPGTRLTVT.

This chain links TRBV9 with TRBJ2-1; TRBD2 matches 8 bases. In germline, CDR1 is SGDLS, CDR2 YYNGEE. The length of the CDR3 is 15 residues. Trimming at V came to 3 bases and at J to 10 bases, leaving 12 bases not matched to a gene. The chain's CDR3 is CASSAKGLGDLEQFF. In nucleotides, the CDR3 is TGTGCCAGCAGCGCGAAGGGACTAGGAGACCTAGAGCAGTTCTTC.

The table lists this clone with a count of one. V is TRBV27 and J is TRBJ2-1, with D hard to call. The germline V gene encodes CDR1 MNHEY and CDR2 SMNVEV (reference sequence). V lost 2 bases and J lost 7, with 21 bases in between. The CDR3 is made up of 17 amino acids. In DNA form, the CDR3 reads TGTGCCAGCAGTTTAATGCTCCTGCCTAAGGTGCGAAATGAGCAGTTCTTC. This sequence encodes CASSLMLLPKVRNEQFF.

This chain uses TRBV6-5 with TRBJ2-3; 11 bases are shared with TRBD1. Germline values: CDR1 MNHEY, CDR2 SVGAGI. The CDR3 runs to 13 residues. J gave up 6 bases and V 7 bases, and 3 bases lay outside the gene matches. CDR3 amino acids: CASNGQGADTQYF. The DNA for the CDR3 is TGTGCCAGCAACGGACAGGGGGCGGATACGCAGTATTTT.

This rearrangement joins TRBV18 to TRBJ2-6; no reliable D call. Germline assignment: CDR1 KGHSH and CDR2 LQKENI. Trimming took off 1 base at V and 0 bases at J, with 13 bases between the two ends. This CDR3 is 18 amino acids long. CDR3 sequence: CASSPLAGLPSGANVLTF. CDR3 bases: TGTGCCAGCTCACCACTGGCAGGATTACCCTCTGGGGCCAACGTCCTGACTTTC.

This clone was seen just once. The rearrangement joins TRBV3-1 (or the pseudogene TRBV3-2) to TRBJ1-4; tentative D call: TRBD1 (5 bases). Germline V CDR1 and CDR2: LGHDT, YNNKEL (reference sequence). Trimming took 0 bases from V and 10 from J, leaving 15 bases between them. This CDR3 is built from 15 residues. The CDR3 coding sequence is TGTGCCAGCAGCCAAGAGGTGGACATAAGGGCAAAACTGTTTTTT. This gives the protein CASSQEVDIRAKLFF.

The CDR3 region has the DNA TGCGCCAGCAGCTTGGCCCTGATTTGGACAGGGACTCAGCGACCAGGCTCCTACGAGCAGTACTTC. This translates into CASSLALIWTGTQRPGSYEQYF. This chain joins TRBV5-1 and TRBJ2-7; 8 bases match TRBD1. This CDR3 is built from 22 residues. Unmatched junction bases numbered 23, after V lost 0 bases and J lost 0 bases. CDR1 SGHRS and CDR2 YFSETQ come from the germline V gene. Drawing the rest from reference TRBV5-1 and TRBJ2-7, the complete variable domain is KAGVTQTPRYLIKTRGQQVTLSCSPISGHRSVSWYQQTPGQGLQFLFEYFSETQRNKGNFPGRFSGRQFSNSRSEMNVSTLELGDSALYLCASSLALIWTGTQRPGSYEQYFGPGTRLTVT.

On this clone itself: The same CDR3 also results from other DNA sequences found in this sample. This rearrangement joins TRBV3-1 (or the pseudogene TRBV3-2) to TRBJ2-5; 9 nucleotides match TRBD2. Trimming took 1 base from V and 1 from J; bases not matched to a gene: 7. Germline CDR1 LGHDT, CDR2 YNNKEL (reference sequence). This CDR3 region has 17 residues. CDR3 sequence (DNA): TGTGCCAGCAGCCAAGGCAGTAGCGGGAGAGGCCAAGAGACCCAGTACTTC. Translated: CASSQGSSGRGQETQYF.

As regards this clone: This sample also contains other DNA sequences that code for the same CDR3. V and J are TRBV28 and TRBJ2-7; tentatively, D is TRBD2 (5 bases). The CDR3 extends over 12 amino acids. Germline loops: CDR1 MDHEN, CDR2 SYDVKM. V lost 5 bases and J 4 bases, leaving 9 bases between the germline ends. CDR3 nucleotide sequence: TGTGCCAGCAGTCGAGGGTCTTACGAGCAGTACTTC. Its protein product is CASSRGSYEQYF.

This rearrangement joins TRBV9 to TRBJ2-7, with TRBD1 matching over 9 bases. Looked up from germline, CDR1 is SGDLS and CDR2 is YYNGEE. The CDR3 contains 14 residues. V was clipped by 4 bases and J by 3 bases; unmatched bases: 5. DNA of the CDR3: TGTGCCAGCAGCTATCGGGACAGGGTCTACGAGCAGTACTTC. This gives the protein CASSYRDRVYEQYF.

The chain links TRBV2 to TRBJ2-1, with D perhaps TRBD1 or TRBD2 (5 bases each). The CDR3 consists of 13 residues. CDR1 and CDR2 from the germline V gene are SNHLY and FYNNEI. With 4 bases removed from V and 7 bases from J, the gap between germline ends came to 11 bases. Here the CDR3 DNA reads TGTGCCAGCAGTGGGGGACCCTGGAATGAGCAGTTCTTC. Translating gives CASSGGPWNEQFF.